Listed below are T cell receptor beta chains from one sample, sequenced in a study of a mutant IDH1 vaccine in newly diagnosed glioma. Repertoires were generated with immunoSEQ multiplex PCR, while TCRdb's copy carries only in-frame clones and drops some. The sample has approximately 52,000 clones; over 60% are singletons. The sample consisted of PBMCs, taken from a glioma patient treated with radiotherapy, temozolomide or both. These receptors were taken from a woman aged 40 to 50 with glioma. CDR3s include the opening cysteine and the closing phenylalanine or tryptophan. Fields, in order: V gene, J gene, D gene, clone size, CDR3 length, CDR3 DNA, CDR3 protein. A D gene is named only where the DNA matches it firmly. Not every row has a clone size; where given, it reads once, few, many or a size class.

v_call: TRBV5-6; j_call: TRBJ2-1; d_call: TRBD2; clone_size: -; cdr3_length: 15; cdr3_nt: TGTGCCAGCAGCCCGGGACTAGCGGGGGACAATGAGCAGTTCTTC; cdr3_aa: CASSPGLAGDNEQFF
v_call: TRBV6-4; j_call: TRBJ1-3; d_call: -; clone_size: -; cdr3_length: 16; cdr3_nt: TGTGCCAGCAGTGAAAAGACGGAACACTCTGGAAACACCATATATTTT; cdr3_aa: CASSEKTEHSGNTIYF
v_call: TRBV29-1; j_call: TRBJ2-3; d_call: TRBD2; clone_size: -; cdr3_length: 15; cdr3_nt: TGCAGCGTTGGAGGACTAGCGGGGGGGGGAGATACGCAGTATTTT; cdr3_aa: CSVGGLAGGGDTQYF
v_call: TRBV6-6; j_call: TRBJ1-2; d_call: -; clone_size: -; cdr3_length: 16; cdr3_nt: TGTGCCAGCAGTCGTGGGACGGCCCAACTTTTTTATGGCTACACCTTC; cdr3_aa: CASSRGTAQLFYGYTF
v_call: TRBV5-4; j_call: TRBJ2-2; d_call: TRBD1; clone_size: -; cdr3_length: 15; cdr3_nt: TGTGCCAGCAGCCTAGGGACAGGGGACACCGGGGAGCTGTTTTTT; cdr3_aa: CASSLGTGDTGELFF
v_call: TRBV5-1; j_call: TRBJ2-1; d_call: TRBD2; clone_size: -; cdr3_length: 18; cdr3_nt: TGCGCCAGCAGCCCGGGAGGGACTAGCGGGGGGTTTGTGAATGAGCAGTTCTTC; cdr3_aa: CASSPGGTSGGFVNEQFF
v_call: TRBV19; j_call: TRBJ1-5; d_call: -; clone_size: -; cdr3_length: 16; cdr3_nt: TGTGCCAGTAGTATAGTGGGGGCCGGAAGCAATCAGCCCCAGCATTTT; cdr3_aa: CASSIVGAGSNQPQHF
v_call: TRBV4-2; j_call: TRBJ1-1; d_call: -; clone_size: -; cdr3_length: 15; cdr3_nt: TGTGCCAGCAGCCAAGGAAGCCGGACAAACACTGAAGCTTTCTTT; cdr3_aa: CASSQGSRTNTEAFF
v_call: TRBV6-5; j_call: TRBJ1-1; d_call: -; clone_size: -; cdr3_length: 10; cdr3_nt: TGTGCCGTTGGTTTGACTGAAGCTTTCTTT; cdr3_aa: CAVGLTEAFF
v_call: TRBV18; j_call: TRBJ1-5; d_call: -; clone_size: -; cdr3_length: 13; cdr3_nt: TGTGCCAGCTCACCAAACGTCAATCAGCCCCAGCATTTT; cdr3_aa: CASSPNVNQPQHF
v_call: TRBV6-5; j_call: TRBJ1-1; d_call: -; clone_size: few; cdr3_length: 14; cdr3_nt: TGTGCCAGCAGGCACCGGGGGTTGAACACTGAAGCTTTCTTT; cdr3_aa: CASRHRGLNTEAFF
v_call: TRBV7-9; j_call: TRBJ1-2; d_call: TRBD1; clone_size: -; cdr3_length: 16; cdr3_nt: TGTGCCAGCAGCTCCCCCCAAGGGGGCGTAGGCTATGGCTACACCTTC; cdr3_aa: CASSSPQGGVGYGYTF
v_call: TRBV30; j_call: TRBJ1-3; d_call: -; clone_size: -; cdr3_length: 13; cdr3_nt: TGTGCCTGGAGTGGCACATCTCTTTGGACCATATATTTT; cdr3_aa: CAWSGTSLWTIYF
v_call: TRBV9; j_call: TRBJ2-1; d_call: TRBD1; clone_size: -; cdr3_length: 15; cdr3_nt: TGTGCCAGCAGCGCCCAGACAGGGACCTACAATGAGCAGTTCTTC; cdr3_aa: CASSAQTGTYNEQFF
v_call: TRBV2; j_call: TRBJ2-6; d_call: TRBD2; clone_size: -; cdr3_length: 16; cdr3_nt: TGTGCCAGCAGGCCCCCAGCGGGGTCCGGGGCCAACGTCCTGACTTTC; cdr3_aa: CASRPPAGSGANVLTF
v_call: TRBV6-1; j_call: TRBJ2-3; d_call: -; clone_size: -; cdr3_length: 15; cdr3_nt: TGTGCCAGCAGTGACTATAAAGGGGGCACAGATACGCAGTATTTT; cdr3_aa: CASSDYKGGTDTQYF
v_call: TRBV2; j_call: TRBJ2-7; d_call: TRBD1; clone_size: -; cdr3_length: 14; cdr3_nt: TGTGCCACCACGGGGGGACAGGGAGGCTACGAGCAGTACTTC; cdr3_aa: CATTGGQGGYEQYF
v_call: TRBV2; j_call: TRBJ1-1; d_call: -; clone_size: -; cdr3_length: 13; cdr3_nt: TGTGCCAGCAGTGAAACGGGGGACGCTGAAGCTTTCTTT; cdr3_aa: CASSETGDAEAFF
v_call: TRBV6-6; j_call: TRBJ1-1; d_call: -; clone_size: -; cdr3_length: 10; cdr3_nt: TGTGCCAGCAATAACCTCGAAGCTTTCTTT; cdr3_aa: CASNNLEAFF
v_call: TRBV5-4; j_call: TRBJ2-1; d_call: TRBD2; clone_size: -; cdr3_length: 16; cdr3_nt: TGTGCCAGCAGCCCCACTAGCGGGGGGGCCCCCTATGAGCAGTTCTTC; cdr3_aa: CASSPTSGGAPYEQFF
v_call: TRBV2; j_call: TRBJ1-3; d_call: TRBD1; clone_size: -; cdr3_length: 16; cdr3_nt: TGTGCCAGCAGTGAACAGGGGGCCTTCTCTGGAAACACCATATATTTT; cdr3_aa: CASSEQGAFSGNTIYF
v_call: TRBV29-1; j_call: TRBJ1-2; d_call: TRBD1; clone_size: -; cdr3_length: 13; cdr3_nt: TGCAGCGTGAAGGGGCAGGGGGCAAATGGCTACACCTTC; cdr3_aa: CSVKGQGANGYTF
v_call: TRBV10-3; j_call: TRBJ1-1; d_call: TRBD1; clone_size: -; cdr3_length: 12; cdr3_nt: TGTGCCATCGCCGACAGGGGCACTGAAGCTTTCTTT; cdr3_aa: CAIADRGTEAFF
v_call: TRBV6-6; j_call: TRBJ1-3; d_call: -; clone_size: -; cdr3_length: 15; cdr3_nt: TGTGCCAGCAGCTGGGGGGGAGACGCTGGAAACACCATATATTTT; cdr3_aa: CASSWGGDAGNTIYF
v_call: TRBV6-4; j_call: TRBJ2-3; d_call: -; clone_size: -; cdr3_length: 14; cdr3_nt: TGTGCCAGCAGTCGTCAGGGGGGCCCCGATACGCAGTATTTT; cdr3_aa: CASSRQGGPDTQYF
v_call: TRBV2; j_call: TRBJ2-7; d_call: TRBD1; clone_size: -; cdr3_length: 14; cdr3_nt: TGTGCCAGCAGTGTGCGACAGGGGGCAAGGGAGCAGTACTTC; cdr3_aa: CASSVRQGAREQYF
v_call: TRBV27; j_call: TRBJ1-5; d_call: -; clone_size: -; cdr3_length: 14; cdr3_nt: TGTGCCAGCAAGGGGCAGTCTAGCAATCAGCCCCAGCATTTT; cdr3_aa: CASKGQSSNQPQHF
v_call: TRBV10-3; j_call: TRBJ2-2; d_call: -; clone_size: -; cdr3_length: 15; cdr3_nt: TGTGCCATCAGTGTTGGGACTCTGAACACCGGGGAGCTGTTTTTT; cdr3_aa: CAISVGTLNTGELFF
v_call: TRBV27; j_call: TRBJ1-2; d_call: TRBD1; clone_size: -; cdr3_length: 15; cdr3_nt: TGTGCCAGCAGTTTATCGGTAGGGGGCGGCTATGGCTACACCTTC; cdr3_aa: CASSLSVGGGYGYTF
v_call: TRBV5-1; j_call: TRBJ1-1; d_call: -; clone_size: once; cdr3_length: 15; cdr3_nt: TGCGCCAGCAGCTCGGGACTTACGGTGAACACTGAAGCTTTCTTT; cdr3_aa: CASSSGLTVNTEAFF
v_call: TRBV19; j_call: TRBJ2-1; d_call: TRBD2; clone_size: -; cdr3_length: 18; cdr3_nt: TGTGCCAGTAGTAATCGTGGGAGAAGCGGGGGGTTAGGGGGTGAGCAGTTCTTC; cdr3_aa: CASSNRGRSGGLGGEQFF
v_call: TRBV30; j_call: TRBJ1-3; d_call: -; clone_size: -; cdr3_length: 10; cdr3_nt: TGTGCCTGGGGGGGAAACACCATATATTTT; cdr3_aa: CAWGGNTIYF
v_call: TRBV27; j_call: TRBJ1-1; d_call: -; clone_size: -; cdr3_length: 12; cdr3_nt: TGTGCCAGCAGCGGCCACGTGACTGAAGCTTTCTTT; cdr3_aa: CASSGHVTEAFF
v_call: TRBV5-1; j_call: TRBJ2-3; d_call: -; clone_size: -; cdr3_length: 14; cdr3_nt: TGCGCCAGCAGAAACACAGGGACAAAAGATACGCAGTATTTT; cdr3_aa: CASRNTGTKDTQYF
v_call: TRBV5-1; j_call: TRBJ2-7; d_call: -; clone_size: -; cdr3_length: 14; cdr3_nt: TGCGCCAGCAGCTTGGACCCTCGAAGCTACGAGCAGTACTTC; cdr3_aa: CASSLDPRSYEQYF
v_call: TRBV30; j_call: TRBJ2-5; d_call: -; clone_size: -; cdr3_length: 14; cdr3_nt: TGTGCCTGGAGTGTAGGCATGGGTGGGGAGACCCAGTACTTC; cdr3_aa: CAWSVGMGGETQYF
v_call: TRBV9; j_call: TRBJ1-1; d_call: -; clone_size: -; cdr3_length: 13; cdr3_nt: TGTGCCAGCAGCGCCCGACCGAACACTGAAGCTTTCTTT; cdr3_aa: CASSARPNTEAFF
v_call: TRBV10-3; j_call: TRBJ2-3; d_call: -; clone_size: -; cdr3_length: 12; cdr3_nt: TGTGCCATCAGTGCCGTAAAAGATACGCAGTATTTT; cdr3_aa: CAISAVKDTQYF
v_call: TRBV7-6; j_call: TRBJ1-2; d_call: TRBD1; clone_size: -; cdr3_length: 15; cdr3_nt: TGTGCCAGCAGCTTTGGACAGGGGGGGTCTGGTGGCTACACCTTC; cdr3_aa: CASSFGQGGSGGYTF
v_call: TRBV18; j_call: TRBJ1-4; d_call: -; clone_size: few; cdr3_length: 16; cdr3_nt: TGTGCCAGCTCACCACGAAGGGACGCAACTAATGAAAAACTGTTTTTT; cdr3_aa: CASSPRRDATNEKLFF
v_call: TRBV7-9; j_call: TRBJ1-5; d_call: TRBD1; clone_size: once; cdr3_length: 15; cdr3_nt: TGTGCCAGCAGCGGGGACAGGGTGTTCAATCAGCCCCAGCATTTT; cdr3_aa: CASSGDRVFNQPQHF
v_call: TRBV4-3; j_call: TRBJ1-1; d_call: -; clone_size: -; cdr3_length: 13; cdr3_nt: TGCGCCAGCAGCCAAGATAGAAACACTGAAGCTTTCTTT; cdr3_aa: CASSQDRNTEAFF
v_call: TRBV7-9; j_call: TRBJ2-1; d_call: TRBD2; clone_size: few; cdr3_length: 17; cdr3_nt: TGTGCCAGCAGCCCTCTACAAGGACTAGCGGGGCGACCTGAGCAGTTCTTC; cdr3_aa: CASSPLQGLAGRPEQFF
v_call: TRBV9; j_call: TRBJ2-6; d_call: TRBD2; clone_size: -; cdr3_length: 18; cdr3_nt: TGTGCCAGCAGCGTAGAGAAGCGGGGGGGCCCTGGGGCCAACGTCCTGACTTTC; cdr3_aa: CASSVEKRGGPGANVLTF
v_call: TRBV6-5; j_call: TRBJ1-5; d_call: -; clone_size: few; cdr3_length: 13; cdr3_nt: TGTGCCACCAACCCGGGGGGCAATCAGCCCCAGCATTTT; cdr3_aa: CATNPGGNQPQHF
v_call: TRBV10-3; j_call: TRBJ2-5; d_call: -; clone_size: -; cdr3_length: 14; cdr3_nt: TGTGCCATCAGTGAGTCTAGGGAGCGGGAGACCCAGTACTTC; cdr3_aa: CAISESRERETQYF
v_call: TRBV27; j_call: TRBJ1-6; d_call: TRBD1; clone_size: -; cdr3_length: 15; cdr3_nt: TGTGCCAGCAGTTGGGAGGGGACAGGGGGATCACCCCTCCACTTT; cdr3_aa: CASSWEGTGGSPLHF